This T cell receptor beta chain appears in the sequencing data of a study of blood T cell repertoires in COVID-19. Across the whole study: Samples representing acute and convalescent COVID-19 were sourced from the United States, Italy and Spain.

The CDR3 runs to 12 residues. CDR1 and CDR2 (germline): MNHEY, SVGAGI. J gave up 3 bases and V 7 bases, and 2 bases lay outside the gene matches. Original data processing: How many nucleated cells were present was estimated from reference gene primer amplification. Profiled with immunoSEQ multiplex PCR; TCRdb holds only in-frame clones, not every one. The V and J calls and the clone size are those of that table, but D and trimming were determined from the DNA. This table holds a few hundred thousand clones, 85% to 90% found once. Cohort allocation depended upon clinical history that participants reported. Cohort 3 donors counted as recovered after two negative PCRs, clearance, or resolved symptoms.

The chain carries TRBV6-5 and TRBJ1-2; 7 bases are shared with TRBD1. The sequenced sample consisted of PBMCs or T cells enriched from blood (not recorded which). The receptor was isolated from a woman in her fifties or sixties who had recovered from COVID-19. CDR3 protein: CASTQGDYGYTF. Written as DNA, the CDR3 is TGTGCCAGCACCCAGGGGGACTATGGCTACACCTTC.